The 16 T cell receptor beta chains presented below share a single source sample, sequenced in a study of CXCR3-negative and CXCR3-positive naive CD8 T cells. Libraries were UMI-labeled 5' RACE TRB cDNA. TCRdb processed the 5' RACE reads again and assigns one entry to each CDR3 protein, with no DNA. The table counts over 100,000 distinct CDR3 sequences; approximately 0.5% lies in the top ten. Sequencing was performed on naive CXCR3- CD8+ T cells from blood. Stated subset: CD45RO-CCR7+CD27+CD95- naive CD8+ T cells lacking CXCR3 (TNR3-). These TCRs come from a human donor in good health. Some clones in this sample may be carry-over from other donors' samples.

V and J are TRBV5-5 and TRBJ2-5. Germline CDR1 reads SGHKS; CDR2 reads YYEKEE (reference sequence). The length of the CDR3 is 15 residues. CDR3 residues: CASSLYEAVQETQYF.

The gene calls are TRBV11-2 and TRBJ2-7; no DNA is available, so the TRBD1 call from TCRdb remains unchecked. CDR1 and CDR2 from the germline V gene are SGHAT and FQNNGV. CDR3 size: 16 residues. The CDR3 sequence is CASSLVAGAGGSEQYF.

The V gene is TRBV2, the J gene TRBJ2-7. The germline gives CDR1 SNHLY, CDR2 FYNNEI. The CDR3 is 12 residues long. CDR3 region: CASSEFLYEQYF.

The chain recombines TRBV20-1 with TRBJ1-1; TCRdb calls TRBD1, which cannot be checked without DNA. This CDR3 has 16 amino acids. The germline V gene encodes CDR1 DFQATT and CDR2 SNEGSKA (reference sequence). The CDR3 spells CSARDPGWGTNAEAFF.

This chain connects TRBV12-3 or TRBV12-4 to TRBJ2-5; TCRdb calls TRBD1, which cannot be checked without DNA. The CDR3 runs to 14 residues. CDR3: CASSPSGMGETQYF.

V gene TRBV6-2 or TRBV6-3 combines with J gene TRBJ2-1; absent DNA, TCRdb's TRBD2 call cannot be checked. This CDR3 has 16 amino acids. The germline gives CDR1 MNHEY, CDR2 SVGEGT. The CDR3: CASSSEGLAGWNEQFF.

CDR3 loop: CASSITNTGELFF. The gene calls are TRBV6-5 and TRBJ2-2. Germline CDR1 MNHEY, CDR2 SVGAGI. CDR3 length equals 13 residues.

The chain employs TRBV7-9 and TRBJ2-7; TCRdb gives TRBD1 as the D gene, but with no DNA this cannot be confirmed. Germline V gene data show CDR1 as SEHNR and CDR2 as FQNEAQ (reference sequence). The CDR3 sequence is 15 residues long. The CDR3: CASSSGTSSSYEQYF.

CDR3 loop: CASNNRNTEAFF. This chain links TRBV12-3 or TRBV12-4 with TRBJ1-1. This CDR3 contains 12 residues.

V usage is TRBV3-1 and J usage is TRBJ2-7. This CDR3 region has 16 residues. Per the germline V gene, CDR1 is LGHDT and CDR2 is YNNKEL (reference sequence). The CDR3: CASSQVFGGLSYEQYF.

The chain combines TRBV14 with TRBJ1-1; TCRdb selects TRBD1, and the lack of DNA leaves this call unchecked. The CDR3 has 11 residues. Germline CDR1 SGHDN, CDR2 FVKESK. CDR3 in amino acids: CASSWGGEAFF.

The V call is TRBV7-9, the J call TRBJ2-2; TCRdb selects TRBD1, and the lack of DNA leaves this call unchecked. The germline V gene encodes CDR1 SEHNR and CDR2 FQNEAQ (reference sequence). The CDR3 has 14 amino acids. Here the CDR3 reads CASTNRAGAEELFF.

The chain uses TRBV28 and TRBJ2-1; TCRdb indicates TRBD2, and absent DNA this call remains unverified. Germline V CDR1 and CDR2: MDHEN, SYDVKM. This CDR3 comprises 15 residues. CDR3 sequence reads: CASSLYTGGLDEQFF.

This chain uses TRBV21-1 with TRBJ2-2; the D call from TCRdb, TRBD2, cannot be confirmed without DNA. TRBV21-1 is a listed pseudogene. This CDR3 region has 16 residues. The CDR3 protein is CASSKVEGQNTGELFF.

The chain carries TRBV7-9 and TRBJ2-7; TCRdb's D gene call, TRBD1, goes unchecked for lack of DNA. This CDR3 spans 13 amino acids. The germline gives CDR1 SEHNR, CDR2 FQNEAQ (reference sequence). The CDR3 here is CASSLPLSSEQYF.

The rearrangement links TRBV11-2 to TRBJ2-6; the TRBD2 assignment by TCRdb is unverifiable without DNA. This CDR3 has 16 residues. CDR1 and CDR2 (germline): SGHAT, FQNNGV. CDR3 sequence: CASSLGRAGGANVLTF.